This entry lists 20 T cell receptor beta chains sequenced from one sample in a study of beta chain features in type 1 diabetes (dated 2018 in TCRdb). The library was made by the immunoSEQ multiplex PCR assay. All of the isolated RNA was reverse transcribed with the High Capacity cDNA Reverse Transcription Kit, so expressed TCRB transcripts were sequenced. The table was pulled from immuneACCESS by TCRdb, which kept in-frame rearrangements only. Such tables lose some clones; where checked, under half of the loss comes from unresolved V genes, and the rest has no known cause. This sample gives about 340,000 clones in total; 9.3% of them show up just once. 1% of the sample is taken by the ten largest. The antigens for these receptors are not known. Study-wide conclusions, independent of this receptor: In all four CD4+ subsets, TCRB CDR3 length was moderately but significantly shorter in type 1 diabetes patients.

The material sequenced was central memory CD4+ T cells from blood. These receptors originate from a man younger than 45 with type 1 diabetes.

The J gene is TRBJ1-1, the V gene TRBV28; D uncertain. Germline assignment: CDR1 MDHEN and CDR2 SYDVKM. The V gene lost 7 bases and the J gene lost 0 bases, with 18 bases spanning the gap. The CDR3 runs to 16 residues. This CDR3 reads CASKSHHSPLNTEAFF. The CDR3 DNA is TGTGCCAGCAAATCGCACCACAGCCCTCTGAACACTGAAGCTTTCTTT.

This clone has a handful of counts. The chain joins TRBV6-5 to TRBJ2-7; maybe TRBD2 (7 bases). V lost 0 bases to trimming and J lost 3 bases, with 12 bases between them. Per the germline V gene, CDR1 is MNHEY and CDR2 is SVGAGI. This CDR3 is built from 15 residues. The CDR3 DNA reads as TGTGCCAGCAGTTACTCGATTAGGGGGGGCTACGAGCAGTACTTC. Residues: CASSYSIRGGYEQYF.

This clone came up a few times. The rearrangement uses TRBV4-3 and TRBJ2-5; perhaps TRBD2 as D (5 bases). V gave up 9 bases and J gave up 1 base, with 18 bases separating them. This CDR3 region has 15 residues. Germline CDR1 and CDR2: LGHNA and YSLEER. The CDR3 nucleotides are TGCGCCAGACGGCGGGCCGCGGCGCTCCAAGAGACCCAGTACTTC. It encodes CARRRAAALQETQYF.

V usage is TRBV9 and J usage is TRBJ2-6; the match to TRBD1 covers 9 bases. The CDR3 extends over 18 amino acids. With V trimmed by 2 bases and J by 2 bases, 8 bases remained unmatched. CDR1 SGDLS and CDR2 YYNGEE come from the germline V gene. The CDR3 loop reads CASSVAGQGIPGANVLTF. CDR3 bases: TGTGCCAGCAGCGTTGCGGGACAGGGAATCCCTGGGGCCAACGTCCTGACTTTC.

This chain joins TRBV18 and TRBJ1-2, with unresolved D. With 0 bases removed from V and 4 bases from J, the gap between germline ends came to 9 bases. Per the germline V gene, CDR1 is KGHSH and CDR2 is LQKENI. The CDR3 runs 14 residues. CDR3 sequence: CASSPPTVGYGYTF. In DNA, the CDR3 is TGTGCCAGCTCACCACCAACGGTGGGCTATGGCTACACCTTC.

The chain is built from TRBV11-2 and TRBJ2-7; no clear D. There are 14 residues in the CDR3. The germline V and J ends were trimmed by 5 bases and 4 bases, with 15 bases remaining between them. Germline CDR1 and CDR2: SGHAT and FQNNGV. The CDR3 spells CASSPGGSSYEQYF. CDR3 DNA sequence: TGTGCCAGCAGCCCGGGTGGCAGTTCATACGAGCAGTACTTC.

The chain couples TRBV4-3 to TRBJ2-3; TRBD2 aligns across 13 bases. J lost 4 bases, V lost 1 base, and 8 bases had no gene match. This CDR3 contains 18 residues. In germline, CDR1 is LGHNA, CDR2 YSLEER. The DNA for the CDR3 is TGCGCCAGCAGCCAAGGACTAGCGGGGGGACCTTCCGCAGATACGCAGTATTTT. The encoded protein is CASSQGLAGGPSADTQYF.

This clone was detected a few times. V and J are TRBV30 and TRBJ2-3, with a possible D match to TRBD1 (6 bases). With 1 base removed from V and 2 bases from J, the gap between germline ends came to 16 bases. Per the germline V gene, CDR1 is GTSNPN and CDR2 is SVGIG (reference sequence). CDR3 length: 16 amino acids. CDR3: CAWSAPQGGFTDTQYF. Written as DNA, the CDR3 is TGTGCCTGGAGTGCACCACAGGGTGGGTTCACAGATACGCAGTATTTT.

This clone was observed a handful of times. The chain links TRBV11-3 to TRBJ2-5, with D unresolved. This CDR3 contains 12 residues. Trimming pared 1 base from V and 5 bases from J, leaving 5 bases between. The germline V gene encodes CDR1 SGHNT and CDR2 YENEEA. The CDR3 protein is CASSLVMETQYF. CDR3 DNA: TGTGCCAGCAGCTTAGTGATGGAGACCCAGTACTTC.

This clone occurred a few times. The chain recombines TRBV19 with TRBJ2-5; 9 bases are shared with TRBD2. The trim removed 4 bases at V and 2 bases at J, leaving 8 bases unmatched. Germline values: CDR1 LNHDA, CDR2 SQIVND (reference sequence). The CDR3 length is 16 residues. The CDR3 nucleotides are TGTGCCAGTAGTAATCGTGGCGGGGGGGCACAAGAGACCCAGTACTTC. Amino acid sequence: CASSNRGGGAQETQYF.

In this sample, this clone turned up a few times. Other DNA sequences in the same sample also yield this CDR3. The chain links TRBV4-3 to TRBJ1-1; D is unresolved. V lost 0 bases to trimming and J lost 3 bases, with 5 bases between them. The germline V gene has CDR1 LGHNA and CDR2 YSLEER. This CDR3 is built from 13 residues. The CDR3 DNA is TGCGCCAGCAGCCAAGAGAGGGACACTGAAGCTTTCTTT. This encodes CASSQERDTEAFF.

The CDR3 loop is CASSLSQASEQYF. The CDR3 DNA reads as TGTGCCAGCAGCTTGTCGCAGGCTAGCGAGCAGTACTTC. The chain uses TRBV5-4 and TRBJ2-7; D call uncertain. Germline loops: CDR1 SGHNT, CDR2 YYREEE (reference sequence). The V and J ends lost 1 base and 6 bases respectively, with 11 bases between them. The CDR3 spans 13 residues.

The rearrangement joins TRBV11-3 to TRBJ2-3; 9 nucleotides align to TRBD1. After removal of 2 bases from V and 4 bases from J, the junction contained 10 bases not matched to a gene. The CDR3 has 17 amino acids. Per germline, CDR1 SGHNT and CDR2 YENEEA. CDR3 nucleotides: TGTGCCAGCAGCTTAATCCAGAACAGGGGGCTCCCAGATACGCAGTATTTT. Its protein product is CASSLIQNRGLPDTQYF.

This clone was recorded at least ten times. J is TRBJ2-1 and V is TRBV28; D is possibly TRBD1 (6 bases). From germline, CDR1 is MDHEN and CDR2 SYDVKM. Trimming cost V 6 bases and J 7 bases, with 10 bases left between them. The CDR3 is made up of 12 amino acids. The CDR3 protein is CASSQGQNEQFF. CDR3 nucleotides: TGTGCCAGCAGCCAAGGACAGAATGAGCAGTTCTTC.

This clone was observed a handful of times. The germline gene is not matched at one end of the junction; a read error may be the cause. This sequence joins TRBV11-2 and TRBJ2-6, with D hard to call. This CDR3 spans 16 amino acids. In germline, CDR1 is SGHAT, CDR2 FQNNGV. The CDR3, as DNA: TGCGCCAGCAGCCAAGATCATTCAACTGGGGCCAACGTCCTGACTTTC. Residues: CASSQDHSTGANVLTF.

The rearrangement uses TRBV6-5 and TRBJ2-7; 11 nucleotides line up with TRBD1. After removal of 6 bases from V and 4 bases from J, the junction contained 8 bases not matched to a gene. Germline V gene lookup returns CDR1 MNHEY and CDR2 SVGAGI. The CDR3 loop spans 15 amino acids. The CDR3 protein is CASSKRDRGVYEQYF. CDR3 nucleotides: TGTGCCAGCAGCAAGCGGGACAGGGGGGTATACGAGCAGTACTTC.

This clone was detected a few times. V is TRBV30 and J is TRBJ2-3; tentative D call: TRBD1 (6 bases). V shed 6 bases and J shed 2 bases, with 15 bases lying between them. This CDR3 contains 14 residues. Germline CDR1 is GTSNPN and CDR2 is SVGIG (reference sequence). CDR3 region: CACSSQGLTDTQYF. CDR3 DNA sequence: TGTGCCTGTTCGTCGCAGGGGCTCACAGATACGCAGTATTTT.

This clone was counted a few times. J is TRBJ2-1 and V is TRBV10-2; possible D gene TRBD1, 5 bases. V dropped 4 bases and J dropped 6 bases, with 16 bases sitting between them. Germline lookup yields CDR1 WSHSY and CDR2 SAAADI. The CDR3 spans 15 residues. CDR3 DNA sequence: TGCGCCAGCAGTGCAGGGATCCAACACGTCAATGAGCAGTTCTTC. Translation: CASSAGIQHVNEQFF.

This clone was observed a few times. The rearrangement joins TRBV6-5 to TRBJ1-6; D ambiguous. The CDR3 has 16 residues. V shed 0 bases and J shed 2 bases, with 8 bases lying between them. CDR1 MNHEY and CDR2 SVGAGI come from the germline V gene. The CDR3 DNA is TGTGCCAGCAGTTACTCAAGAGGGACCTATAATTCACCCCTCCACTTT. It yields the protein CASSYSRGTYNSPLHF.

This CDR3 reads CASSGGTGGAGYNEQFF. The CDR3 bases are TGTGCCAGCAGCGGAGGGACAGGGGGCGCAGGCTACAATGAGCAGTTCTTC. This chain joins TRBV14 and TRBJ2-1, with 12 bases matching TRBD1. This CDR3 is 17 amino acids long. Unmatched junction bases numbered 8, after V lost 5 bases and J lost 3 bases. CDR1 SGHDN and CDR2 FVKESK come from the germline V gene.